These 10 T cell receptor beta chains share one sample of origin, sequenced in a study of T cell responses to AZD1222 COVID-19 vaccine. Method: immunoSEQ multiplex PCR; TCRdb's copy keeps in-frame clones and lacks some. This table has around 140,000 clones, approximately 90% appearing once. The sample here was peripheral blood, taken on day 0 of AZD1222 vaccination. These receptors all stem from an adult in good health.

The chain is built from TRBV3-1 (or the pseudogene TRBV3-2) and TRBJ1-3; no firm D call. Germline lookup yields CDR1 LGHDT and CDR2 YNNKEL (reference sequence). Between the trimmed V and J ends, which lost 2 bases and 1 base, there was a span of 3 bases. CDR3 length: 13 amino acids. CDR3 DNA: TGTGCCAGCAGCCAACTGTCTGGAAACACCATATATTTT. It translates to CASSQLSGNTIYF.

This chain connects TRBV18 to TRBJ1-5, with no clear D. This CDR3 is 13 amino acids long. V was cut by 8 bases and J by 3 bases, with 11 bases left in between. CDR1 and CDR2 from the germline V gene are KGHSH and LQKENI. The DNA for the CDR3 is TGTGCCAGCGCCACTGAATTCAATCAGCCCCAGCATTTT. It specifies CASATEFNQPQHF.

This chain uses TRBV27 with TRBJ1-1, with 7 bases lining up with TRBD1. This CDR3 contains 16 residues. The J segment lost 0 bases and the V segment lost 5 bases, leaving 9 bases of the junction unmatched. Germline CDR1 and CDR2: MNHEY and SMNVEV (reference sequence). CDR3: CASSRGQGVLNTEAFF. The CDR3 DNA reads as TGTGCCAGCAGTAGAGGGCAGGGGGTACTGAACACTGAAGCTTTCTTT.

The chain joins TRBV6-5 to TRBJ1-2, with D possibly being TRBD1 (6 bases). The CDR3 length is 14 residues. Trimming shortened V by 4 bases and J by 3 bases, and 12 bases separated the two germline ends. Germline V gene sequence: CDR1 MNHEY, CDR2 SVGAGI. The CDR3 sequence is CASSSRTAYYGYTF. In DNA, the CDR3 is TGTGCCAGCAGTTCCCGGACAGCTTACTATGGCTACACCTTC.

The V and J genes are TRBV21-1 and TRBJ1-2. TRBV21-1 is noted as a pseudogene. The CDR3 contains 17 residues. The DNA for the CDR3 is TGTGCCAGCAGCAAACCTGTGAGGGGACGCACTAACTATGGCTACACCTTC. It specifies CASSKPVRGRTNYGYTF.

The chain couples TRBV3-1 (or the pseudogene TRBV3-2) to TRBJ1-3, with TRBD1 matching 9 bases. Germline loops: CDR1 LGHDT, CDR2 YNNKEL (reference sequence). V shed 1 base and J 7 bases; nucleotides not matched to a gene: 5. CDR3 length: 15 residues. CDR3 DNA: TGTGCCAGCAGCCAAGGGGGACAGGGAAAGAACACCATATATTTT. Translating it yields CASSQGGQGKNTIYF.

This chain uses TRBV12-2 with TRBJ2-1; TRBD2 reflects the table's D call only, with no check against the DNA. TRBV12-2 is a pseudogene locus. The CDR3 has 14 amino acids. DNA for the CDR3: TGTGCAAGTCGCTTTCGTTGCCCCACTCTTGAGCAGTTCTTC. Translating it yields CASRFRCPTLEQFF.

The V and J genes are TRBV2 and TRBJ2-2; 7 nucleotides line up with TRBD1. The ends lost 5 bases at V and 8 bases at J; junction bases unmatched: 8. There are 14 residues in the CDR3. The germline gives CDR1 SNHLY, CDR2 FYNNEI. CDR3 sequence (DNA): TGTGCCAGCAGTAGGACAGGTACTTCAGGGGAGCTGTTTTTT. Amino acids: CASSRTGTSGELFF.

This rearrangement joins TRBV5-5 to TRBJ2-1; TRBD1 matches 8 bases. J gave up 4 bases and V 4 bases, and 7 bases lay outside the gene matches. This CDR3 contains 15 residues. CDR1 and CDR2 (germline): SGHKS, YYEKEE (reference sequence). The CDR3 here is CASSPVGTGYNEQFF. The CDR3, as DNA: TGTGCCAGCAGCCCGGTGGGGACAGGTTACAATGAGCAGTTCTTC.

This rearrangement joins TRBV9 to TRBJ1-5; the D gene is possibly TRBD1 (6 bases). Trimming stripped 3 bases from V and 0 bases from J, with 7 bases between. Per germline, CDR1 SGDLS and CDR2 YYNGEE. This CDR3 is built from 14 residues. The CDR3 DNA reads as TGTGCCAGCAGCGGGGGGCATAGCAATCAGCCCCAGCATTTT. Encoded protein: CASSGGHSNQPQHF.